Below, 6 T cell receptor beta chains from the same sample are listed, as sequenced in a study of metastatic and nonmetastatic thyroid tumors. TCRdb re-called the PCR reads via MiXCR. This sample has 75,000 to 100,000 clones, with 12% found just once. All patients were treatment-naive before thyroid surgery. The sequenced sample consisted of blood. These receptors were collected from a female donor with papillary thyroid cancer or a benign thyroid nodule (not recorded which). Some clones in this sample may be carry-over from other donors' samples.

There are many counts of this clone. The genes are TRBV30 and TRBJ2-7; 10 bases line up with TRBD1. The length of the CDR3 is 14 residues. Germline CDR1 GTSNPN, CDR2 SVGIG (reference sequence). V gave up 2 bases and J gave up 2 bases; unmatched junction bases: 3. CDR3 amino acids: CAWSSGTGAYEQYF. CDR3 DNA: TGTGCCTGGAGTTCCGGGACAGGGGCCTACGAGCAGTACTTC. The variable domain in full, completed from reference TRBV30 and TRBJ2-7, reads SQTIHQWPATLVQPVGSPLSLECTVEGTSNPNLYWYRQAAGRGLQLLFYSVGIGQISSEVPQNLSASRPQDRQFILSSKKLLLSDSGFYLCAWSSGTGAYEQYFGPGTRLTVT.

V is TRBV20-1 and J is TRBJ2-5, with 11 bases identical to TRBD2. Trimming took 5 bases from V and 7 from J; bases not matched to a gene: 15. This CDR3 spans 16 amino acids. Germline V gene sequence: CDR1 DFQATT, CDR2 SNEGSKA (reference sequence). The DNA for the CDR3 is TGCAGTGCTGGGTTAACTAGCGGGGGCCAGTTGTGGACCCAGTACTTC. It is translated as CSAGLTSGGQLWTQYF.

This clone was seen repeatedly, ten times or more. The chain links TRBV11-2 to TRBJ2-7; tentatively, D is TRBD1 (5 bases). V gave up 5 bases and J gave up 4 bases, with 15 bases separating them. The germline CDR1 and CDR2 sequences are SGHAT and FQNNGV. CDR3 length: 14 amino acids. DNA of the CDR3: TGTGCCAGCAGCCCCTTGGGGCGAAGGTACGAGCAGTACTTC. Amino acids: CASSPLGRRYEQYF. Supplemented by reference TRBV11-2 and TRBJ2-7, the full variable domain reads EAGVAQSPRYKIIEKRQSVAFWCNPISGHATLYWYQQILGQGPKLLIQFQNNGVVDDSQLPKDRFSAERLKGVDSTLKIQPAKLEDSAVYLCASSPLGRRYEQYFGPGTRLTVT.

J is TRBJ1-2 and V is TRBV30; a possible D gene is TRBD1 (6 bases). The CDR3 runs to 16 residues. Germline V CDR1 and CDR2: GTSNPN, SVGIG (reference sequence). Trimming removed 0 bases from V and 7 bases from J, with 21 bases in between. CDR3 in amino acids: CAWSVRDTTRRRGYTF. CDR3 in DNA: TGTGCCTGGAGTGTCAGGGACACAACCCGACGGCGTGGCTACACCTTC.

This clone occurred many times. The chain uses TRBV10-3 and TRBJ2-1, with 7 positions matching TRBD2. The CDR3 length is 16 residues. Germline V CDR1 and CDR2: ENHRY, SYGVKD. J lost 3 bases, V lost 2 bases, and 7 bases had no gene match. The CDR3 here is CAISEKAGVSYNEQFF. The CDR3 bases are TGTGCCATCAGTGAGAAGGCGGGAGTAAGCTACAATGAGCAGTTCTTC.

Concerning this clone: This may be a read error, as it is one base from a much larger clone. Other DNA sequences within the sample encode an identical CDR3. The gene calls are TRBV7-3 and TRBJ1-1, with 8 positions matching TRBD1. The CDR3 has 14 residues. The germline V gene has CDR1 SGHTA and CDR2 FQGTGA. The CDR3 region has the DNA TGTGCCAGCAGCCCGGGACAGGTGGGCACTGAAGCCTTCTTT. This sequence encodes CASSPGQVGTEAFF.